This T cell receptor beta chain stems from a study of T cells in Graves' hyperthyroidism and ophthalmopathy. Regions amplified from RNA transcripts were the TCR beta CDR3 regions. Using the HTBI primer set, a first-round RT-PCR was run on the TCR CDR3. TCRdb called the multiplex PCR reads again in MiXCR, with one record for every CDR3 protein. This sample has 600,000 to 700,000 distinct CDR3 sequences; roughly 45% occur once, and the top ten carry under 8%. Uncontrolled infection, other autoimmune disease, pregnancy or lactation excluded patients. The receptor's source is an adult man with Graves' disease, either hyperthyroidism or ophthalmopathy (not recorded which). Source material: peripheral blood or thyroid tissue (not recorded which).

CDR3 loop: CATSGREDLFETQYF. The CDR3 bases are TGTGCCACCAGTGGGCGGGAGGACCTGTTTGAGACCCAGTACTTC. The V and J genes are TRBV24-1 and TRBJ2-5; 8 bases agree with TRBD2. The CDR3 is 15 amino acids. V lost 5 bases and J lost 5; bases outside the gene matches: 9. Germline V gives CDR1 KGHDR, CDR2 SFDVKD.